The 32 T cell receptor beta chains reported below all come from one sample, sequenced in a study of CD8 T cells in Susac syndrome. It was with random hexamers that roughly 0.45 to 1 ug RNA was reverse transcribed. A single record per CDR3 protein comes from TCRdb applying MiXCR to the immunoSEQ multiplex PCR reads. The sample shows about 180,000 distinct CDR3 sequences, 85% to 95% of them seen only once. The sample comprised CD4+ T cells from PBMCs. The receptor set was obtained from a human donor with Susac syndrome.

The count of this clonotype is one. The chain uses TRBV7-8 and TRBJ2-3, with D tentatively TRBD2 (5 bases). The V gene's germline CDR1 is SGHVS and CDR2 FQNEAQ. The germline V and J ends were trimmed by 5 bases and 1 base, with 13 bases remaining between them. The CDR3 has 15 amino acids. This CDR3 reads CASSNRVGGTDTQYF. For the CDR3, the DNA is TGTGCCAGCAGCAACCGGGTCGGGGGCACAGATACGCAGTATTTT.

The J gene is TRBJ2-5, the V gene TRBV19; 8 bases are shared with TRBD1. Trimming cost V 7 bases and J 0 bases; bases outside gene matches: 4. This CDR3 spans 14 amino acids. Germline assignment: CDR1 LNHDA and CDR2 SQIVND (reference sequence). The CDR3 spells CASKGQAYQETQYF. In DNA form, the CDR3 reads TGTGCCAGTAAGGGACAGGCCTACCAAGAGACCCAGTACTTC.

This chain links TRBV28 with TRBJ2-7, with 10 positions matching TRBD1. Germline V gives CDR1 MDHEN, CDR2 SYDVKM. This CDR3 spans 15 amino acids. The J segment lost 3 bases and the V segment lost 6 bases, leaving 8 bases of the junction unmatched. The CDR3 here is CASRPTDRGVYEQYF. The CDR3, as DNA: TGTGCCAGCAGACCAACGGACAGGGGGGTCTACGAGCAGTACTTC.

This clonotype was seen more than once but under ten times. This chain joins TRBV29-1 and TRBJ1-1; 11 bases align to TRBD1. This CDR3 has 15 amino acids. Germline-derived CDR1 and CDR2 are SQVTM and ANQGSEA. J gave up 5 bases and V 5 bases, and 10 bases lay outside the gene matches. The CDR3 reads CSVSRTGGAWTEAFF. The CDR3 region has the DNA TGCAGCGTTTCCCGGACAGGGGGCGCGTGGACTGAAGCTTTCTTT. Using reference TRBV29-1 and TRBJ1-1 for the parts outside the CDR3, the full variable domain is SAVISQKPSRDICQRGTSLTIQCQVDSQVTMMFWYRQQPGQSLTLIATANQGSEATYESGFVIDKFPISRPNLTFSTLTVSNMSPEDSSIYLCSVSRTGGAWTEAFFGQGTRLTVV.

The J gene is TRBJ2-1, the V gene TRBV3-1; TRBD1 aligns across 11 bases. CDR3 size: 12 residues. The V gene end was trimmed by 8 bases and the J gene end by 10 bases; junction bases not matched to a gene: 4. Germline values: CDR1 LGHDT, CDR2 YNNKEL (reference sequence). CDR3 in DNA: TGTGCCAGCGGGACAGGGGGGGTGGAGCAGTTCTTC. Its protein product is CASGTGGVEQFF.

This chain uses TRBV30 with TRBJ2-1; D call uncertain. Looked up from germline, CDR1 is GTSNPN and CDR2 is SVGIG (reference sequence). The ends were cut back, 2 bases at V and 5 bases at J, with 22 bases in the middle. CDR3 length equals 17 residues. Here the CDR3 DNA reads TGTGCCTGGAGTCCCTGGGGTCTGGGTTCGAATGACAATGAGCAGTTCTTC. Residues: CAWSPWGLGSNDNEQFF.

This chain links TRBV12-3 or TRBV12-4 with TRBJ1-1; D is unclear. V lost 6 bases, J lost 2 bases, and 19 bases lay in between. The CDR3 has 16 amino acids. CDR3 protein: CASRPYEGGYNTEAFF. The CDR3 nucleotides are TGTGCCAGCAGGCCCTACGAGGGAGGTTACAACACTGAAGCTTTCTTT.

The chain links TRBV20-1 to TRBJ2-3, with 10 bases identical to TRBD1. The germline gives CDR1 DFQATT, CDR2 SNEGSKA (reference sequence). The CDR3 loop spans 13 amino acids. V shed 6 bases and J 2 bases; nucleotides not matched to a gene: 2. CDR3 coding DNA: TGCAGTGCGGGGACAGGGGCCACAGATACGCAGTATTTT. Translation: CSAGTGATDTQYF.

The chain combines TRBV6-5 with TRBJ1-6; 7 nucleotides line up with TRBD1. The germline gives CDR1 MNHEY, CDR2 SVGAGI. The length of the CDR3 is 18 residues. With 2 bases clipped from V and 1 base from J, the junction kept 8 bases outside the gene matches. The CDR3 loop reads CASSYRSGRGSYNSPLHF. In DNA form, the CDR3 reads TGTGCCAGCAGTTACAGATCAGGCAGGGGGTCCTATAATTCACCCCTCCACTTT.

The V gene is TRBV2, the J gene TRBJ2-1, with 7 nucleotides matching TRBD2. J gave up 1 base and V 4 bases, and 4 bases lay outside the gene matches. This CDR3 contains 15 residues. Germline CDR1 SNHLY, CDR2 FYNNEI. The CDR3 bases are TGTGCCAGCAGTGGTGCGGGGGTGTCCTACAATGAGCAGTTCTTC. Encoded protein: CASSGAGVSYNEQFF.

This clonotype has just one count. V usage is TRBV19 and J usage is TRBJ1-2, with D possibly matching TRBD1 (5 bases). V shed 7 bases and J shed 8 bases, with 17 bases lying between them. The CDR3 runs 13 residues. Germline V gene lookup returns CDR1 LNHDA and CDR2 SQIVND (reference sequence). The CDR3 DNA sequence: TGTGCCAGTACCCCGGGGGACCTAGGGGGCTACACCTTC. Its protein product is CASTPGDLGGYTF. Looking up the rest from reference TRBV19 and TRBJ1-2 gives the full variable domain: DGGITQSPKYLFRKEGQNVTLSCEQNLNHDAMYWYRQDPGQGLRLIYYSQIVNDFQKGDIAEGYSVSREKKESFPLTVTSAQKNPTAFYLCASTPGDLGGYTFGSGTRLTVV.

The chain recombines TRBV6-5 with TRBJ2-5; D tentatively reads TRBD1 or TRBD2 (5 bases each). The germline V and J ends were trimmed by 6 bases and 2 bases, with 10 bases remaining between them. CDR1 is MNHEY, CDR2 SVGAGI, per germline. This CDR3 spans 13 amino acids. As DNA, the CDR3 is TGTGCCAGCAGCGCCGGGACGCAAGAGACCCAGTACTTC. Its translation: CASSAGTQETQYF.

The chain recombines TRBV4-1 with TRBJ2-7, with TRBD2 matching 8 bases. Unmatched junction bases numbered 6, after V lost 2 bases and J lost 6 bases. Germline V CDR1 and CDR2: MGHRA, YSYEKL. The CDR3 covers 14 residues. CDR3 residues: CASSQNWRGVEQYF. For the CDR3, the DNA is TGCGCCAGCAGCCAAAACTGGCGGGGGGTCGAGCAGTACTTC.

The chain recombines TRBV12-3 or TRBV12-4 with TRBJ1-1; D remains unclear. The CDR3 sequence is 13 residues long. V was cut by 3 bases and J by 1 base, with 6 bases left in between. As DNA, the CDR3 is TGTGCCAGCAGTTTCGGACCGAACACTGAAGCTTTCTTT. This gives the protein CASSFGPNTEAFF.

The chain carries TRBV20-1 and TRBJ2-1; the match to TRBD2 covers 11 bases. With 7 bases clipped from V and 4 bases from J, the junction kept 6 bases outside the gene matches. The CDR3 length is 14 residues. Germline values: CDR1 DFQATT, CDR2 SNEGSKA (reference sequence). The DNA for the CDR3 is TGCAGTGGGACCGGGACTAGCGGTTACAATGAGCAGTTCTTC. Protein sequence: CSGTGTSGYNEQFF.

The chain joins TRBV20-1 to TRBJ1-4, with TRBD1 matching over 7 bases. The CDR3 is 13 residues long. CDR1 DFQATT and CDR2 SNEGSKA come from the germline V gene (reference sequence). The V and J ends lost 5 bases and 1 base, in that order; junction bases with no gene match: 1. The CDR3 spells CSAYRGTNEKLFF. In nucleotides, the CDR3 is TGCAGTGCTTACAGGGGAACTAATGAAAAACTGTTTTTT.

The DNA for the CDR3 is TGTGCCAGCAGCCCCGGGGACAGAAACTATGGCTACACCTTC. Its translation: CASSPGDRNYGYTF. The rearrangement uses TRBV5-4 and TRBJ1-2; 7 nucleotides line up with TRBD1. The CDR3 totals 14 residues. Germline trimming cut 4 bases from V and 2 bases from J; bases unmatched to any gene: 5. From germline, CDR1 is SGHNT and CDR2 YYREEE (reference sequence). Combining the CDR3 with reference TRBV5-4 and TRBJ1-2 gives the whole variable domain ETGVTQSPTHLIKTRGQQVTLRCSSQSGHNTVSWYQQALGQGPQFIFQYYREEENGRGNFPPRFSGLQFPNYSSELNVNALELDDSALYLCASSPGDRNYGYTFGSGTRLTVV.

The chain links TRBV14 to TRBJ2-7, with 13 nucleotides matching TRBD2. V trimming: 4 bases; J trimming: 0 bases; junction bases outside the gene matches: 9. The length of the CDR3 is 18 residues. Germline CDR1 reads SGHDN; CDR2 reads FVKESK. For the CDR3, the DNA is TGTGCCAGCAGCCGATTGGGACTAGCGGGGAGATTCTCCTACGAGCAGTACTTC. This sequence encodes CASSRLGLAGRFSYEQYF.

CDR3 nucleotides: TGCGCCAGCAGCTTGGGTGGACACGGGGATACGCAGTATTTT. Protein: CASSLGGHGDTQYF. This sequence joins TRBV5-1 and TRBJ2-3, with D possibly TRBD1 on 5 matching bases. Germline V gene data show CDR1 as SGHRS and CDR2 as YFSETQ. This CDR3 spans 14 amino acids. V was pared by 0 bases and J by 6 bases, with 11 bases between.

The chain employs TRBV7-3 and TRBJ2-5, with a possible D match to TRBD2 (6 bases). The ends were cut back, 4 bases at V and 4 bases at J, with 10 bases in the middle. The CDR3 totals 13 residues. Germline V gives CDR1 SGHTA, CDR2 FQGTGA. The CDR3: CASSSSGGETQYF. In DNA, the CDR3 is TGTGCCAGCAGCTCTTCCGGGGGAGAGACCCAGTACTTC.

V usage is TRBV25-1 and J usage is TRBJ2-3; the match to TRBD2 covers 8 bases. V lost 6 bases, J lost 2 bases, and 4 bases stayed unmatched. This CDR3 is built from 14 residues. Germline CDR1 reads MGHDK; CDR2 reads SYGVNS. CDR3 DNA: TGTGCCAGCAGGAGCGGGAGACCCACAGATACGCAGTATTTT. This encodes CASRSGRPTDTQYF.

V and J are TRBV12-3 or TRBV12-4 and TRBJ1-2; TRBD1 agrees at 7 bases. The CDR3 totals 13 residues. V was clipped by 7 bases and J by 4 bases; unmatched bases: 6. This CDR3 reads CASTAGQFYGYTF. CDR3 nucleotide sequence: TGTGCCAGCACCGCGGGACAGTTCTATGGCTACACCTTC.

The chain couples TRBV20-1 to TRBJ2-7; 12 positions agree with TRBD1. Germline-derived CDR1 and CDR2 are DFQATT and SNEGSKA (reference sequence). Trimming took 3 bases from V and 5 from J; bases not matched to a gene: 23. The CDR3 is 20 amino acids. The CDR3 protein is CSARGRLGLTGTGGIDEQYF. The CDR3 DNA follows: TGCAGTGCTAGGGGGCGGCTGGGCTTAACCGGGACAGGGGGCATCGACGAGCAGTACTTC.

The genes are TRBV2 and TRBJ2-7; the D gene could be TRBD1 or TRBD2 (5 bases each). The V end was cut by 7 bases, the J end by 7 bases, with 17 bases between. The length of the CDR3 is 13 residues. The germline V gene encodes CDR1 SNHLY and CDR2 FYNNEI. This CDR3 reads CASIGTKRLEQYF. The CDR3 DNA reads TGTGCCAGCATTGGGACGAAACGCCTAGAGCAGTACTTC.

This chain joins TRBV15 and TRBJ2-5, with TRBD1 as a possible D gene (6 bases). Germline V gene sequence: CDR1 LNHNV, CDR2 YYDKDF (reference sequence). The CDR3 contains 16 residues. Trimming stripped 1 base from V and 2 bases from J, with 14 bases between. CDR3 bases: TGTGCCACCAGCAGAGCCGACAGGTTTTATCAAGAGACCCAGTACTTC. Amino acids: CATSRADRFYQETQYF.

The chain has TRBV28 and TRBJ2-4, with TRBD2 matching 7 bases. The CDR3 contains 15 residues. J gave up 2 bases and V 3 bases, and 4 bases lay outside the gene matches. Looked up from germline, CDR1 is MDHEN and CDR2 is SYDVKM. The CDR3 reads CASSFPGRSKNIQYF. The CDR3 region has the DNA TGTGCCAGCAGTTTTCCCGGGAGGTCCAAAAACATTCAGTACTTC. The whole variable domain, filled in from reference TRBV28 and TRBJ2-4, reads DVKVTQSSRYLVKRTGEKVFLECVQDMDHENMFWYRQDPGLGLRLIYFSYDVKMKEKGDIPEGYSVSREKKERFSLILESASTNQTSMYLCASSFPGRSKNIQYFGAGTRLSVL.

This clonotype showed up just once. The rearrangement links TRBV30 to TRBJ2-1; D is perhaps TRBD2 (6 bases). The CDR3 contains 15 residues. The germline V gene has CDR1 GTSNPN and CDR2 SVGIG (reference sequence). Trimming pared 0 bases from V and 2 bases from J, leaving 11 bases between. The CDR3 loop reads CAWSVGGMPYNEQFF. In nucleotides, the CDR3 is TGTGCCTGGAGTGTAGGAGGGATGCCCTACAATGAGCAGTTCTTC.

The chain combines TRBV30 with TRBJ2-7; TRBD2 aligns across 12 bases. V gave up 0 bases and J gave up 7 bases; unmatched junction bases: 4. The CDR3 is made up of 14 amino acids. Germline CDR1 and CDR2: GTSNPN and SVGIG (reference sequence). The CDR3 bases are TGTGCCTGGAGTGTAGGGGGACTAGCGGGTGAGCAGTACTTC. Translating it yields CAWSVGGLAGEQYF.

V is TRBV29-1 and J is TRBJ1-4; 11 bases align to TRBD1. Germline CDR1 and CDR2: SQVTM and ANQGSEA. The CDR3 contains 13 residues. Trimming took 7 bases from V and 7 from J; bases not matched to a gene: 5. In nucleotides, the CDR3 is TGCAGCGGGCGGACAGGGGGCGGTGAAAAACTGTTTTTT. The encoded protein is CSGRTGGGEKLFF.

The rearrangement links TRBV20-1 to TRBJ2-1; 8 nucleotides line up with TRBD2. Looked up from germline, CDR1 is DFQATT and CDR2 is SNEGSKA (reference sequence). The CDR3 runs 15 residues. J lost 2 bases, V lost 2 bases, and 5 bases had no gene match. The CDR3 coding sequence is TGCAGTGCTAGATTCGCGGGGGGACCCTACAATGAGCAGTTCTTC. This gives the protein CSARFAGGPYNEQFF.

The J gene is TRBJ2-3, the V gene TRBV4-3, with D possibly being TRBD2 (7 bases). The V end lost 0 bases, the J end lost 4 bases, and 17 bases lay between the germline ends. The germline V gene encodes CDR1 LGHNA and CDR2 YSLEER. CDR3 length equals 17 residues. CDR3 loop: CASSQDGGAGFADTQYF. CDR3 sequence (DNA): TGCGCCAGCAGCCAAGATGGGGGGGCAGGGTTCGCAGATACGCAGTATTTT.

The chain recombines TRBV6-2 or TRBV6-3 with TRBJ1-1; TRBD1 aligns across 8 bases. CDR1 and CDR2 from the germline V gene are MNHEY and SVGEGT. V dropped 10 bases and J dropped 0; count of bases not matched to a gene: 7. The CDR3 has 14 residues. The CDR3 spells CATLRDRMNTEAFF. The CDR3 region has the DNA TGTGCCACCCTGAGGGACAGGATGAACACTGAAGCTTTCTTT.